Listed below are T cell receptor beta chains from one sample, sequenced in a study of human T cells and chemical hapten exposure. TCRdb reanalysed the RACE reads using MiXCR and keeps one entry per CDR3 protein. The table includes 300,000 to 400,000 distinct CDR3 sequences, 4.5% to 5.5% detected once. Sequencing used whole blood, obtained in connection with sensitization to the hapten diphenylcyclopropenone (DPC). The receptor source for this set is a woman between 50 and 59 years old with alopecia areata. Some clones in this sample may be carry-over from other donors' samples. CDR3s include the opening cysteine and the closing phenylalanine or tryptophan. A D gene is named only where the DNA matches it firmly. For some rows the clone size is stated as once, few or many, or as a class when expanded; others skip it.

J gene | clone size | V gene | D gene | CDR3 DNA | CDR3 protein
TRBJ2-7 | few | TRBV9 | . | TGTGCCAACGGGGGAGGTTTGGTGGGGAGTCATCCTATGGAAGAGCAGTACTTC | CANGGGLVGSHPMEEQYF
TRBJ2-7 | many | TRBV5-1 | . | TGCGCCAGCAGCTTGGCGCCGGGGCGCTACGAGCAGTACTTC | CASSLAPGRYEQYF
TRBJ1-3 | many | TRBV20-1 | TRBD1 | TGCAGTGCTAGAGGCACAGGGGCCGGGGGCACCATATATTTT | CSARGTGAGGTIYF
TRBJ1-1 | . | TRBV5-4 | . | TGTGCCAGCAGCCCTACGACCTGGGGTGAAGCTTTCTTT | CASSPTTWGEAFF
TRBJ1-4 | many | TRBV18 | . | TGTGCCAGCTCCCCAGGGACTCAACTGTTTTTT | CASSPGTQLFF
TRBJ1-5 | . | TRBV6-2/TRBV6-3 | . | TGTGCCAGCCGTGGCCCGGGGGGTAGCAATCAGCCCCAGCATTTT | CASRGPGGSNQPQHF
TRBJ2-4 | many | TRBV6-2/TRBV6-3 | TRBD1 | TGTGCCAGCAGTTACTCTACAGGGGCTCAGTACTTC | CASSYSTGAQYF
TRBJ1-1 | many | TRBV4-3 | TRBD1 | TGCGCCAGCAGCCAATCCAGACAGGGAGCGCAAGCTTTCTTT | CASSQSRQGAQAFF
TRBJ2-1 | few | TRBV12-3/TRBV12-4 | . | TGTGCCAGCAGTTTAATAGGGGGCTCCTACAATGAGCAGTTCTTC | CASSLIGGSYNEQFF
TRBJ2-7 | many | TRBV27 | . | TGTGCCAGCAGTCGAGCCGGAGGTCGGAACGAGCAGTACTTC | CASSRAGGRNEQYF
TRBJ2-5 | few | TRBV11-2 | . | TGTGCCAGCAGCTTAGACGCCAGGGTGGAGACCCAGTACTTC | CASSLDARVETQYF
TRBJ2-2 | . | TRBV6-2/TRBV6-3 | . | TGTGCCAGCAGATCCCCGAGCGGGCCGAACACCGGGGAGCTGTTTTTT | CASRSPSGPNTGELFF
TRBJ2-3 | few | TRBV6-5 | . | TGTGCCAGCAGTAATTACGGTCCGGCGGGCCCAGATACGCAGTATTTT | CASSNYGPAGPDTQYF
TRBJ2-3 | . | TRBV6-1 | . | TGTGCCAGCAGTCCCCGGCCCCTCAGCACAGATACGCAGTATTTT | CASSPRPLSTDTQYF
TRBJ2-1 | many | TRBV5-1 | TRBD2 | TGCGCCAGCAGCTTGGGTAGCGGGGACTACAATGAGCAGTTCTTC | CASSLGSGDYNEQFF
TRBJ2-3 | many | TRBV3-1 | . | TGTGCCAGCAGCCTGGAGGACGGGTTTAGCACAGATACGCAGTATTTT | CASSLEDGFSTDTQYF
TRBJ1-3 | few | TRBV10-2 | . | TGCGCCAGCAGGATGAGTTCTGGAAACACCATATATTTT | CASRMSSGNTIYF
TRBJ1-6 | many | TRBV7-9 | . | TGTGCCAGCAGCTTGGGAACAGGTTATAATTCACCCCTCCACTTT | CASSLGTGYNSPLHF
TRBJ2-5 | few | TRBV11-3 | . | TGTGCCAGCAGCTTAGATTTCTCGTGGGTCCTAAGGGAGACCCAGTACTTC | CASSLDFSWVLRETQYF
TRBJ2-6 | few | TRBV30 | TRBD1 | TGTGCCTGGAGGTGGACAGGGATGACATCCGACTCTGGGGCCAACGTCCTGACTTTC | CAWRWTGMTSDSGANVLTF
TRBJ2-7 | many | TRBV27 | TRBD2 | TGTGCCAGCAGTACACTAGCGGGGGCCTACGAGCAGTACTTC | CASSTLAGAYEQYF
TRBJ2-3 | many | TRBV7-2 | TRBD2 | TGTGCCAGCAGCTTGTTCTCTAGCGGGAGAGATACGCAGTATTTT | CASSLFSSGRDTQYF
TRBJ2-3 | many | TRBV13 | . | TGTGCCAGCAGCTTAATCGCGAGGATGGCAGATACGCAGTATTTT | CASSLIARMADTQYF
TRBJ2-2 | few | TRBV5-1 | . | TGCGCCAGCGGCCCAAGACCGACCATGAACACCGGGGAGCTGTTTTTT | CASGPRPTMNTGELFF
TRBJ1-1 | . | TRBV28 | . | TGTGCCAGCAGGGGCGGCTGGTTGAACACTGAAGCTTTCTTT | CASRGGWLNTEAFF
TRBJ2-7 | many | TRBV28 | TRBD1 | TGTGCCAGCAGCTCGGGACAGGGATCCGAGCAGTACTTC | CASSSGQGSEQYF
TRBJ1-5 | few | TRBV20-1 | . | TGCAGTGCTGGACGGGTTACTGATAGCAATCAGCCCCAGCATTTT | CSAGRVTDSNQPQHF
TRBJ2-1 | many | TRBV29-1 | TRBD2 | TGCAGCGTTGAACGAGGAACTAGCGGGTCGGGAGAGCAGTTCTTC | CSVERGTSGSGEQFF
TRBJ2-6 | many | TRBV7-7 | . | TGTGCCAGCAGCCCGGGGGTGGGAAGAAGCTCTGGGGCCAACGTCCTGACTTTC | CASSPGVGRSSGANVLTF
TRBJ1-1 | many | TRBV5-5 | . | TGTGCCAGCAGCAATCCGCCCGACACTGAAGCTTTCTTT | CASSNPPDTEAFF
TRBJ2-5 | . | TRBV7-9 | . | TGTGCCAGCACCCAGCTAGAAGAGACCCAGTACTTC | CASTQLEETQYF
TRBJ1-2 | few | TRBV27 | . | TGTGCCAGCAGCCCCGATCCCAACGTTGGCTACACCTTC | CASSPDPNVGYTF
TRBJ1-1 | many | TRBV6-2/TRBV6-3 | . | TGTGCCAGCAGTTATGGCGGTCACACTGAAGCTTTCTTT | CASSYGGHTEAFF
TRBJ1-5 | few | TRBV30 | . | TGTGCCTGGAGTGTAACTCGCAATCAGCCCCAGCATTTT | CAWSVTRNQPQHF
TRBJ1-1 | few | TRBV7-9 | . | TGTGCCAGCAGCCCTAAGGCTGAAGCTTTCTTT | CASSPKAEAFF
TRBJ1-6 | many | TRBV28 | . | TGTGCCAGCGGATCCTCCTATAATTCACCCCTCCACTTT | CASGSSYNSPLHF
TRBJ1-2 | . | TRBV12-3/TRBV12-4 | . | TGTGCCAGCAGTTTGCAAGGGTCGGGGTTGGGTGGCTACACCTTC | CASSLQGSGLGGYTF
TRBJ2-3 | few | TRBV7-9 | . | TGTGCCAGCAGCCCGAGGGGGGCCTCAGATACGCAGTATTTT | CASSPRGASDTQYF
TRBJ2-2 | many | TRBV7-2 | . | TGTGCCAGCAGCTCCCAAACCCTTCGGGTCACCGGGGAGCTGTTTTTT | CASSSQTLRVTGELFF
TRBJ1-2 | . | TRBV2 | . | TGTGCCAGCAGTTCGGTCAGTTATGGCTACACCTTC | CASSSVSYGYTF
TRBJ2-3 | many | TRBV14 | TRBD2 | TGTGCCAGCAGCCAAGATCGCGCGGGAGGGCCTCTGGATACGCAGTATTTT | CASSQDRAGGPLDTQYF
TRBJ2-3 | few | TRBV10-2 | TRBD2 | TGCGCCAGCACTCCGGGACTAGCGGGTCCCTGGGCCACAGATACGCAGTATTTT | CASTPGLAGPWATDTQYF
TRBJ2-3 | many | TRBV28 | . | TGTGCCAGCTCACTCGAACGCACAGATACGCAGTATTTT | CASSLERTDTQYF
TRBJ1-5 | . | TRBV12-3/TRBV12-4 | TRBD1 | TGTGCCAGCAGTCCGGGACAGGGGATAGGGCAGCCCCAGCATTTT | CASSPGQGIGQPQHF
TRBJ1-2 | many | TRBV5-1 | . | TGCGCCAGCAGCACGGCCGGGACGGTTAACTATGGCTACACCTTC | CASSTAGTVNYGYTF
TRBJ2-1 | . | TRBV7-9 | TRBD2 | TGTGCCAGCAGCTTAGAAGCCAGGACTAGCAGCTACAATGAGCAGTTCTTC | CASSLEARTSSYNEQFF
TRBJ1-2 | few | TRBV28 | . | TGTGCCAGCAGTTCGTTCGACAGTGGCTACACCTTC | CASSSFDSGYTF